This TCR beta chain was observed in a study of neurological immune-mediated disorders. TCRdb recomputed calls from the 5' RACE reads with MiXCR, one row per CDR3 protein. Of 40,000 to 55,000 distinct CDR3 sequences detected, about 5.6% appear once; the ten largest clones hold about 1.3%. From germline, CDR1 is SGHRS and CDR2 YFSETQ. Trimming cost V 3 bases and J 4 bases, with 10 bases left between them. The CDR3 runs to 13 residues. In its sample, this clonotype was seen many times. This sequence joins TRBV5-1 and TRBJ1-2; D ambiguous. The receptor was isolated from a woman aged 18-29 years with multiple sclerosis. Sequencing input: CD4+ T cells from blood. CDR3 residues: CASSSPGTYGYTF. The CDR3 DNA reads TGCGCCAGCAGCTCCCCAGGAACCTATGGCTACACCTTC.